Included here is one TCR beta chain sequence, with context. This entry comes from a study of blood T cell repertoires in COVID-19. Study-wide background: PBMCs, B-cell-depleted T cells, or T cells were the source of the cDNA or gDNA that made up the material.

In the study's own analysis: Amplifying reference gene primers gave estimates of nucleated cell counts. Profiled with immunoSEQ multiplex PCR; TCRdb holds only in-frame clones, not every one. That table furnishes V, J and clone size, whereas the DNA furnished D and trimming. Of about 400,000 clones listed, roughly 90% are singletons. Germline-derived CDR1 and CDR2 are KGHDR and SFDVKD. V was clipped by 0 bases and J by 8 bases; unmatched bases: 5. The CDR3 consists of 15 residues. The age range of participants was 18 to 89 years, with residence in about two dozen US areas. Cohort allocation depended upon clinical history that participants reported.

The sequenced sample consisted of PBMCs or T cells enriched from blood (not recorded which). The receptor was derived from a woman aged 25-40 years with acute COVID-19. The rearrangement uses TRBV24-1 and TRBJ1-2, with 10 bases fitting TRBD1. This chain's CDR3 is CATSDLPGTGVGYTF. CDR3 DNA sequence: TGTGCCACCAGTGATTTGCCCGGGACAGGGGTCGGCTACACCTTC.